Presented here are 17 T cell receptor beta chains from one specimen sequenced in a study of PD-1 blockade in classical Hodgkin lymphoma. The time point denotes: cycle 4 day 1 (C4D1), after five to seven weeks of nivolumab. All trial patients relapsed after autologous stem cell transplantation. This table comes from immunoSEQ multiplex PCR, and its TCRdb copy is limited to in-frame clones, with some not included. There are around 40,000 clones in the sample; 70% to 80% occur only once, and approximately 9.4% lies in the top ten. Sequencing was performed on peripheral blood mononuclear cells (PBMCs), taken before the fourth cycle of nivolumab. The receptors here all came from a human donor with classical Hodgkin lymphoma.

The chain is built from TRBV11-2 and TRBJ2-2; D is possibly TRBD1 (5 bases). The V end was cut by 8 bases, the J end by 6 bases, with 19 bases between. The CDR3 is made up of 15 amino acids. CDR1 is SGHAT, CDR2 FQNNGV, per germline. The CDR3: CASQLGAVPPGELFF. The CDR3 bases are TGTGCCAGCCAGTTAGGGGCAGTCCCACCCGGGGAGCTGTTTTTT.

The V call is TRBV12-5, the J call TRBJ2-6; D might be TRBD1 (5 bases). The V and J ends lost 5 bases and 5 bases respectively, with 22 bases between them. The length of the CDR3 is 18 residues. Germline CDR1 is LGHNT and CDR2 is FRNRAP. CDR3 protein: CASGRCSAGQSRANVLTF. The CDR3 nucleotides read TGTGCTAGTGGTCGTTGCTCTGCAGGACAAAGTCGGGCCAACGTCCTGACTTTC.

J is TRBJ2-7 and V is TRBV7-9; D is uncertain. CDR1 and CDR2 from the germline V gene are SEHNR and FQNEAQ (reference sequence). V was trimmed by 7 bases and J by 2 bases, leaving 9 bases between them. The CDR3 has 12 amino acids. The chain's CDR3 is CASTEQTYEQYF. The DNA of the CDR3 is TGTGCCAGCACCGAACAGACCTACGAGCAGTACTTC.

The rearrangement uses TRBV29-1 and TRBJ2-7; tentative D call: TRBD2 (5 bases). The V gene lost 7 bases and the J gene lost 6 bases, with 16 bases spanning the gap. Germline V gives CDR1 SQVTM, CDR2 ANQGSEA. The CDR3 length is 12 residues. The CDR3 loop is CSGRTGSGEQYF. As DNA, the CDR3 is TGCAGCGGGAGGACCGGGTCAGGCGAGCAGTACTTC.

This chain uses TRBV29-1 with TRBJ1-5; D is unclear. CDR3 length: 11 residues. V lost 4 bases to trimming and J lost 5 bases, with 6 bases between them. Per germline, CDR1 SQVTM and CDR2 ANQGSEA. The CDR3 DNA reads TGCAGCGTTGGAGAAGATCAGCCCCAGCATTTT. As protein: CSVGEDQPQHF.

The V call is TRBV4-3, the J call TRBJ2-3, with 15 bases fitting TRBD2. CDR1 is LGHNA and CDR2 is YSLEER in the germline V gene. The CDR3 totals 16 residues. V trimming: 4 bases; J trimming: 5 bases; junction bases outside the gene matches: 4. The DNA for the CDR3 is TGCGCCAGCAGCCTAGGACTAGCGGGGGGGCGAGATACGCAGTATTTT. Protein: CASSLGLAGGRDTQYF.

This rearrangement joins TRBV2 to TRBJ2-3; D perhaps matches TRBD1 (6 bases). This CDR3 spans 13 amino acids. Germline V lookup: CDR1 SNHLY, CDR2 FYNNEI. V lost 4 bases and J lost 2, with 7 bases in between. The CDR3 bases are TGTGCCAGCAGTGGACAGGTCACAGATACGCAGTATTTT. It specifies CASSGQVTDTQYF.

The rearrangement joins TRBV29-1 to TRBJ2-1, with 7 nucleotides matching TRBD2. CDR1 is SQVTM, CDR2 ANQGSEA, per germline. The CDR3 spans 14 residues. The V gene end was trimmed by 3 bases and the J gene end by 3 bases; junction bases not matched to a gene: 5. The CDR3 DNA reads TGCAGCGTTGATTCTAGCGGACTCTACAATGAGCAGTTCTTC. This codes for CSVDSSGLYNEQFF.

The J gene is TRBJ1-2, the V gene TRBV5-1; possibly TRBD1 for D (6 bases). The length of the CDR3 is 13 residues. Germline V gene sequence: CDR1 SGHRS, CDR2 YFSETQ. Trimming took 5 bases from V and 12 from J, leaving 20 bases between them. This CDR3 reads CASRKTGTIDHTF. The CDR3 DNA sequence: TGCGCCAGCAGGAAGACCGGGACAATAGACCACACCTTC.

CDR3 coding DNA: TGTGCCAGTAGTAAGGGACAGGGTCCGAATCAGCCCCAGCATTTT. It encodes CASSKGQGPNQPQHF. The rearrangement uses TRBV19 and TRBJ1-5, with 9 bases aligning to TRBD1. The CDR3 contains 15 residues. Germline values: CDR1 LNHDA, CDR2 SQIVND (reference sequence). V trimming: 4 bases; J trimming: 4 bases; junction bases outside the gene matches: 5.

This chain joins TRBV6-4 and TRBJ2-2; D gene uncertain. V was trimmed by 6 bases and J by 8 bases, leaving 10 bases between them. In germline, CDR1 is MRHNA, CDR2 SNTAGT. The CDR3 extends over 12 amino acids. The CDR3 protein is CASSGPEGELFF. CDR3 coding DNA: TGTGCCAGCAGCGGTCCGGAGGGGGAGCTGTTTTTT.

The sample holds one count of this clone. V and J are TRBV6-1 and TRBJ1-5, with D possibly matching TRBD1 (5 bases). The germline V and J ends were trimmed by 0 bases and 5 bases, with 11 bases remaining between them. In germline, CDR1 is MNHNS, CDR2 SASEGT. The CDR3 consists of 15 residues. The CDR3 here is CASSEAAGRYQPQHF. As DNA, the CDR3 is TGTGCCAGCAGTGAAGCAGCAGGGCGGTATCAGCCCCAGCATTTT.

The CDR3 DNA is TGTGCCAGCAGTTTATCGGTTGGGGGAAGCTCCTACGAGCAGTACTTC. Translated, it gives CASSLSVGGSSYEQYF. The rearrangement links TRBV27 to TRBJ2-7; D could derive from TRBD1 or TRBD2 (5 bases each). V was shortened by 0 bases and J by 0 bases, with 12 bases between the two germline ends. CDR3 length: 16 amino acids. CDR1 and CDR2 (germline): MNHEY, SMNVEV (reference sequence).

The chain employs TRBV7-9 and TRBJ1-1, with D possibly being TRBD1 (5 bases). The CDR3 runs 13 residues. V was clipped by 6 bases and J by 7 bases, with 15 bases between them. CDR1 is SEHNR and CDR2 is FQNEAQ in the germline V gene (reference sequence). CDR3 residues: CASRSNVGGEAFF. CDR3 in DNA: TGTGCCAGCAGATCCAACGTCGGGGGTGAAGCTTTCTTT.

This chain uses TRBV16 with TRBJ2-3; 12 bases are a match to TRBD2. The V segment lost 1 base and the J segment 2 bases; nucleotides outside the gene matches: 7. There are 18 residues in the CDR3. CDR1 and CDR2 (germline): KGHSY, FQNENV. CDR3 sequence (DNA): TGTGCCAGCAGCCAATTGTCGACTAGCGGGGGCCCCACAGATACGCAGTATTTT. Translating it yields CASSQLSTSGGPTDTQYF.

The chain carries TRBV7-9 and TRBJ1-4; D is possibly TRBD1 (5 bases). CDR1 is SEHNR and CDR2 is FQNEAQ in the germline V gene (reference sequence). The ends were cut back, 1 base at V and 8 bases at J, with 11 bases in the middle. The CDR3 covers 14 residues. Written as DNA, the CDR3 is TGTGCCAGCAGCTTAGGGGGCTTGGCAGAAAAACTGTTTTTT. It specifies CASSLGGLAEKLFF.

The chain recombines TRBV2 with TRBJ1-1; a weak D match, TRBD1 (5 bases). V was cut by 3 bases and J by 4 bases, with 9 bases left in between. The CDR3 consists of 13 residues. In germline, CDR1 is SNHLY, CDR2 FYNNEI. CDR3 residues: CASSESGSTEAFF. The CDR3 region has the DNA TGTGCCAGCAGTGAGTCAGGGTCCACTGAAGCTTTCTTT.